These 11 T cell receptor beta chains came from one sample sequenced in a study of blood T cells in healthy people across ages. Next came a second PCR, run for roughly 7 to 12 cycles, which used a sample-barcoded 5' primer along with a J-beta primer mix. A single record per CDR3 protein comes from TCRdb applying MiXCR to the 5' RACE reads. Found here are 790,000 or so distinct CDR3 sequences, 45% to 70% of them singletons; the top ten hold 20% to 30%. The sequenced sample consisted of blood. Receptors originate from a man aged 35-49 years in good health.

J is TRBJ2-7 and V is TRBV5-1; TRBD2 is a possible D gene (6 bases). The V gene lost 0 bases and the J gene lost 2 bases, with 18 bases spanning the gap. CDR1 and CDR2 (germline): SGHRS, YFSETQ. The CDR3 is 17 residues long. The CDR3 is CASSLERAGPSTYEQYF. In nucleotides, the CDR3 is TGCGCCAGCAGCTTGGAGCGGGCAGGGCCGTCCACCTACGAGCAGTACTTC.

The DNA of the CDR3 is TGTGCCAGCAGTTTACAGGGGGCGATAACTGAAGCTTTCTTT. Protein: CASSLQGAITEAFF. This chain uses TRBV12-3 or TRBV12-4 with TRBJ1-1; 8 bases are shared with TRBD1. The CDR3 contains 14 residues. V dropped 2 bases and J dropped 5; count of bases not matched to a gene: 4.

The chain recombines TRBV12-3 or TRBV12-4 with TRBJ1-1; D call uncertain. The CDR3 is made up of 15 amino acids. V lost 7 bases to trimming and J lost 3 bases, with 18 bases between them. CDR3 sequence reads: CASTPFIPVDTEAFF. In DNA form, the CDR3 reads TGTGCCAGCACCCCATTTATCCCGGTTGACACTGAAGCTTTCTTT.

V is TRBV9 and J is TRBJ2-3, with 10 bases lining up with TRBD1. The ends lost 3 bases at V and 4 bases at J; junction bases unmatched: 5. Germline lookup yields CDR1 SGDLS and CDR2 YYNGEE. The CDR3 spans 15 residues. The CDR3 protein is CASSGDRGRSDTQYF. CDR3 nucleotides: TGTGCCAGCAGCGGCGACAGGGGGCGGTCAGATACGCAGTATTTT. Combining the CDR3 with reference TRBV9 and TRBJ2-3 gives the whole variable domain DSGVTQTPKHLITATGQRVTLRCSPRSGDLSVYWYQQSLDQGLQFLIQYYNGEERAKGNILERFSAQQFPDLHSELNLSSLELGDSALYFCASSGDRGRSDTQYFGPGTRLTVL.

The chain joins TRBV12-5 to TRBJ1-1; D remains ambiguous. The CDR3 is 14 amino acids. The V end lost 5 bases, the J end lost 1 base, and 11 bases lay between the germline ends. Germline V lookup: CDR1 LGHNT, CDR2 FRNRAP. The DNA for the CDR3 is TGTGCTAGTGGTCCCACCTCCGAGAACACTGAAGCTTTCTTT. Protein product: CASGPTSENTEAFF.

This chain uses TRBV27 with TRBJ1-2, with D maybe TRBD1 (6 bases). The germline CDR1 and CDR2 sequences are MNHEY and SMNVEV (reference sequence). The CDR3 spans 15 residues. Trimming shortened V by 4 bases and J by 0 bases, and 12 bases separated the two germline ends. The CDR3 DNA follows: TGTGCCAGCAGTTCTATGCAGGGGACTAACTATGGCTACACCTTC. Protein product: CASSSMQGTNYGYTF.

The chain is built from TRBV6-2 or TRBV6-3 and TRBJ2-1, with D maybe TRBD2 (5 bases). The ends were cut back, 10 bases at V and 9 bases at J, with 25 bases in the middle. CDR3 length: 15 amino acids. CDR1 MNHEY and CDR2 SVGEGT come from the germline V gene. The CDR3 is CATDSGRGKNREQFF. The CDR3 DNA reads as TGTGCCACTGACTCCGGAAGAGGGAAAAATCGTGAGCAGTTCTTC.

This clonotype was counted only a few times. This rearrangement joins TRBV29-1 to TRBJ2-1, with D perhaps given as TRBD1 or TRBD2 (6 bases each). The CDR3 has 13 residues. Trimming removed 7 bases from V and 8 bases from J, with 18 bases in between. Germline V CDR1 and CDR2: SQVTM, ANQGSEA. CDR3 bases: TGCAGCGCCCGACAGGTTGGGGGGTATGAGCAGTTCTTC. It encodes CSARQVGGYEQFF.

On this clonotype: One end of the junction varies from germline; a read error may be responsible. The chain uses TRBV20-1 and TRBJ1-2; D remains ambiguous. Germline assignment: CDR1 DFQATT and CDR2 SNEGSKA (reference sequence). This CDR3 comprises 12 residues. Written as DNA, the CDR3 is TGCAGTGCTACTGAGGGTCTGGATGGCTGCACCTTC. This gives the protein CSATEGLDGCTF.

This clonotype has just a few counts. The rearrangement uses TRBV2 and TRBJ2-5, with 12 bases lining up with TRBD2. The ends lost 1 base at V and 5 bases at J; junction bases unmatched: 2. CDR3 size: 15 residues. Germline V gives CDR1 SNHLY, CDR2 FYNNEI. The CDR3 reads CASSEVGLAGETQYF. DNA of the CDR3: TGTGCCAGCAGTGAAGTGGGACTAGCGGGCGAGACCCAGTACTTC.

This clonotype was recorded a few times. The chain's CDR3 is CASSPRGLAGGTQETQYF. The CDR3 DNA sequence: TGTGCCAGCAGCCCTAGAGGACTAGCGGGAGGCACACAAGAGACCCAGTACTTC. The chain carries TRBV7-2 and TRBJ2-5; 14 bases are shared with TRBD2. The CDR3 extends over 18 amino acids. The V and J ends lost 5 bases and 2 bases, in that order; junction bases with no gene match: 10. Germline CDR1 and CDR2: SGHTA and FQGNSA.